The 24 T cell receptor beta chains presented below share a single source sample, sequenced in a study of blood T cell repertoires in COVID-19 (dated by TCRdb to about 2020). Library method: the immunoSEQ multiplex PCR assay. TCRdb took this table from immuneACCESS and kept in-frame rearrangements with V and J called. Such tables lack part of the clones; where checked against another copy, unresolved V genes explain under half of the gap, and the rest is unexplained. A total of 35,000 to 45,000 clones appear in this sample, approximately 91% of them only once. Jointly, the top ten make up about 2.4% of the sample. The sequenced sample was peripheral blood. Receptors were obtained from a human donor in a cohort sampled during active COVID-19.

V and J are TRBV6-1 and TRBJ2-3, with TRBD2 as a possible D gene (6 bases). With 0 bases removed from V and 4 bases from J, the gap between germline ends came to 17 bases. The CDR3 totals 17 residues. Germline lookup yields CDR1 MNHNS and CDR2 SASEGT. For the CDR3, the DNA is TGTGCCAGCAGTGAAGCGAGCGCGGGGAGTAGCGCAGATACGCAGTATTTT. Encoded protein: CASSEASAGSSADTQYF.

This clone showed up just once. V is TRBV6-6 and J is TRBJ1-2; TRBD1 aligns across 10 bases. Germline V gene data show CDR1 as MNHNY and CDR2 as SVGAGI (reference sequence). The CDR3 loop spans 18 amino acids. The ends lost 6 bases at V and 3 bases at J; junction bases unmatched: 16. This CDR3 is CASRRMWGTGDGDYGYTF. The DNA of the CDR3 is TGTGCCAGCAGACGAATGTGGGGGACAGGGGATGGAGACTATGGCTACACCTTC.

The chain combines TRBV3-1 (or the pseudogene TRBV3-2) with TRBJ1-6, with a tentative D call TRBD1 (5 bases). Trimming removed 1 base at V and 6 bases at J, with 16 bases between. Germline CDR1 LGHDT, CDR2 YNNKEL (reference sequence). The CDR3 loop spans 17 amino acids. CDR3: CASSQGTPRAGNSPLHF. The CDR3 bases are TGTGCCAGCAGCCAAGGGACGCCCAGGGCCGGTAATTCACCCCTCCACTTT.

The chain joins TRBV2 to TRBJ2-5; 7 bases line up with TRBD1. The CDR3 covers 15 residues. Looked up from germline, CDR1 is SNHLY and CDR2 is FYNNEI. The V gene end was trimmed by 5 bases and the J gene end by 5 bases; junction bases not matched to a gene: 11. CDR3 sequence (DNA): TGTGCCAGCAGTCAGGGACAGTCTTGGGTGGAGACCCAGTACTTC. It translates to CASSQGQSWVETQYF.

CDR3 bases: TGTGCCAGCAGCTGGGCGGGGGGCCGGGAGACCCAGTACTTC. This gives the protein CASSWAGGRETQYF. The chain carries TRBV5-4 and TRBJ2-5, with TRBD2 matching 8 bases. The germline V gene has CDR1 SGHNT and CDR2 YYREEE (reference sequence). There are 14 residues in the CDR3. V lost 3 bases, J lost 5 bases, and 6 bases stayed unmatched.

The rearrangement joins TRBV30 to TRBJ2-1; the match to TRBD2 covers 11 bases. CDR1 GTSNPN and CDR2 SVGIG come from the germline V gene (reference sequence). The V and J ends lost 8 bases and 8 bases, in that order; junction bases with no gene match: 11. This CDR3 has 14 residues. CDR3 in DNA: TGTGCCCTCGGACCGGGACTAGCGGTCTATGAGCAGTTCTTC. Protein sequence: CALGPGLAVYEQFF.

V and J are TRBV7-8 and TRBJ2-5, with unresolved D. Germline V gene lookup returns CDR1 SGHVS and CDR2 FQNEAQ. There are 13 residues in the CDR3. V lost 5 bases to trimming and J lost 3 bases, with 10 bases between them. The CDR3 region has the DNA TGTGCCAGCAGCCCACTCTTAAAAGAGACCCAGTACTTC. It is translated as CASSPLLKETQYF.

The chain couples TRBV7-9 to TRBJ2-6; 8 bases fit TRBD1. The CDR3 runs to 17 residues. Germline V gives CDR1 SEHNR, CDR2 FQNEAQ (reference sequence). V lost 5 bases and J lost 2; bases outside the gene matches: 8. The CDR3 nucleotides are TGTGCCAGCAGCCCCGACAGGGGATCCCCTGGGGCCAACGTCCTGACTTTC. Translating gives CASSPDRGSPGANVLTF.

This chain connects TRBV4-1 to TRBJ1-2, with 9 bases identical to TRBD1. V trimming: 1 base; J trimming: 4 bases; junction bases outside the gene matches: 7. From germline, CDR1 is MGHRA and CDR2 YSYEKL. The CDR3 extends over 16 amino acids. CDR3 sequence (DNA): TGCGCCAGCAGCCAAGTGGCGGGACAGGGAGCCTATGGCTACACCTTC. Translating gives CASSQVAGQGAYGYTF.

The CDR3 sequence: CASSPRQGSNEQYF. The CDR3 nucleotides are TGTGCCAGCAGCCCAAGACAGGGGTCGAACGAGCAGTACTTC. V is TRBV7-9 and J is TRBJ2-7; 8 bases agree with TRBD1. The CDR3 runs to 14 residues. Germline V gene data show CDR1 as SEHNR and CDR2 as FQNEAQ (reference sequence). J gave up 5 bases and V 5 bases, and 8 bases lay outside the gene matches.

This sequence joins TRBV27 and TRBJ2-7; 7 bases are a match to TRBD2. After removal of 4 bases from V and 4 bases from J, the junction contained 19 bases not matched to a gene. The CDR3 has 18 residues. Per the germline V gene, CDR1 is MNHEY and CDR2 is SMNVEV (reference sequence). CDR3 sequence (DNA): TGTGCCAGCAGTTCCACGCCCTTAAAGCGGGGCTGGGGGTACGAGCAGTACTTC. Translated: CASSSTPLKRGWGYEQYF.

The chain couples TRBV27 to TRBJ1-4; no clear D gene. Trimming took 0 bases from V and 7 from J, leaving 6 bases between them. Germline V gene lookup returns CDR1 MNHEY and CDR2 SMNVEV (reference sequence). The CDR3 is 13 amino acids. The CDR3 DNA reads as TGTGCCAGCAGTTTATCGCGGGCTGAAAAACTGTTTTTT. Protein: CASSLSRAEKLFF.

The chain links TRBV24-1 to TRBJ2-3; D call uncertain. V gave up 5 bases and J gave up 5 bases, with 4 bases separating them. Germline loops: CDR1 KGHDR, CDR2 SFDVKD. The CDR3 contains 11 residues. This CDR3 reads CATSGLDTQYF. The CDR3 DNA reads as TGTGCCACCAGTGGTCTAGATACGCAGTATTTT.

This chain connects TRBV7-9 to TRBJ2-2; D call uncertain. The CDR3 totals 15 residues. CDR1 and CDR2 (germline): SEHNR, FQNEAQ (reference sequence). Trimming left V 2 bases short and J 5 bases short, with 12 bases between. The CDR3 nucleotides read TGTGCCAGCAGCTTATATGATAGTCGGACCGGGGAGCTGTTTTTT. Translated, it gives CASSLYDSRTGELFF. The full variable domain, completed using reference TRBV7-9 and TRBJ2-2, is DTGVSQNPRHKITKRGQNVTFRCDPISEHNRLYWYRQTLGQGPEFLTYFQNEAQLEKSRLLSDRFSAERPKGSFSTLEIQRTEQGDSAMYLCASSLYDSRTGELFFGEGSRLTVL.

The chain links TRBV19 to TRBJ2-2; tentative D call: TRBD2 (5 bases). Germline V gene data show CDR1 as LNHDA and CDR2 as SQIVND (reference sequence). The CDR3 loop spans 14 amino acids. V lost 1 base and J lost 5, with 8 bases in between. This CDR3 is CASSIVTGTGELFF. Written as DNA, the CDR3 is TGTGCCAGTAGTATAGTTACGGGGACCGGGGAGCTGTTTTTT.

This chain links TRBV11-2 with TRBJ2-1; the match to TRBD2 covers 12 bases. Germline V gene data show CDR1 as SGHAT and CDR2 as FQNNGV. After removal of 8 bases from V and 3 bases from J, the junction contained 8 bases not matched to a gene. The CDR3 loop spans 16 amino acids. CDR3 nucleotide sequence: TGTGCCAGCTTCTCACTAGCGGGGGGTATCTACAATGAGCAGTTCTTC. Amino acids: CASFSLAGGIYNEQFF.

This clone came up once. The rearrangement joins TRBV5-1 to TRBJ2-2; 7 bases align to TRBD1. Losses at the gene ends were 2 bases for V and 6 bases for J; bases not matched to a gene: 7. Germline V CDR1 and CDR2: SGHRS, YFSETQ. This CDR3 has 15 residues. The CDR3 reads CASSFSTGAAGELFF. The CDR3 nucleotides are TGCGCCAGCAGCTTCTCCACAGGGGCGGCCGGGGAGCTGTTTTTT.

The chain links TRBV9 to TRBJ2-1; TRBD1 agrees at 8 bases. The CDR3 is made up of 16 amino acids. With V trimmed by 3 bases and J by 8 bases, 13 bases remained unmatched. From germline, CDR1 is SGDLS and CDR2 YYNGEE. CDR3 sequence reads: CASSANRDRPSDEQFF. The CDR3 region has the DNA TGTGCCAGCAGCGCTAACCGGGACAGGCCATCCGATGAGCAGTTCTTC.

V gene TRBV7-6 combines with J gene TRBJ2-1; the match to TRBD2 covers 12 bases. V shed 5 bases and J 4 bases; nucleotides not matched to a gene: 12. CDR3 length equals 18 residues. CDR1 SGHVS and CDR2 FNYEAQ come from the germline V gene. The CDR3, as DNA: TGTGCCAGCAGCCCAAGCCCCACACTAGCGGGGGGATACAATGAGCAGTTCTTC. Its translation: CASSPSPTLAGGYNEQFF.

The J gene is TRBJ2-5, the V gene TRBV28, with unresolved D. Trimming stripped 6 bases from V and 9 bases from J, with 17 bases between. The length of the CDR3 is 13 residues. Germline V lookup: CDR1 MDHEN, CDR2 SYDVKM. CDR3 nucleotide sequence: TGTGCCAGCAGGACCCTGGAGCCGCTGCCCCAGTACTTC. Residues: CASRTLEPLPQYF. Complete variable domain (other parts from reference TRBV28 and TRBJ2-5): DVKVTQSSRYLVKRTGEKVFLECVQDMDHENMFWYRQDPGLGLRLIYFSYDVKMKEKGDIPEGYSVSREKKERFSLILESASTNQTSMYLCASRTLEPLPQYFGPGTRLLVL.

The CDR3 nucleotides are TGTGCCAGTAGTCTCAGACAGAGCCCCCAAGAGACCCAGTACTTC. It codes for CASSLRQSPQETQYF. V and J are TRBV19 and TRBJ2-5, with a possible D match to TRBD1 (5 bases). Between the trimmed V and J ends, which lost 5 bases and 1 base, there was a span of 14 bases. In germline, CDR1 is LNHDA, CDR2 SQIVND (reference sequence). The CDR3 runs 15 residues.

This clone was recorded only once. The rearrangement links TRBV6-1 to TRBJ1-5; perhaps TRBD1 as D (5 bases). There are 15 residues in the CDR3. Germline CDR1 reads MNHNS; CDR2 reads SASEGT. The V and J ends lost 0 bases and 2 bases respectively, with 8 bases between them. The CDR3 loop reads CASSEASGGNQPQHF. In nucleotides, the CDR3 is TGTGCCAGCAGTGAAGCGTCGGGGGGCAATCAGCCCCAGCATTTT.

The chain joins TRBV7-9 to TRBJ1-1; 7 bases match TRBD1. Germline V CDR1 and CDR2: SEHNR, FQNEAQ (reference sequence). The J segment lost 3 bases and the V segment lost 5 bases, leaving 6 bases of the junction unmatched. The CDR3 length is 14 residues. The CDR3 DNA sequence: TGTGCCAGCAGCCTGTCAGGGGGGCACACTGAAGCTTTCTTT. This translates into CASSLSGGHTEAFF.

This clone was seen more than once but under ten times. The chain employs TRBV27 and TRBJ2-7; perhaps TRBD1 as D (6 bases). This CDR3 contains 13 residues. Germline CDR1 MNHEY, CDR2 SMNVEV (reference sequence). V was trimmed by 2 bases and J by 6 bases, leaving 11 bases between them. The CDR3 sequence is CASSLVAGAEQYF. For the CDR3, the DNA is TGTGCCAGCAGTTTAGTAGCAGGGGCCGAGCAGTACTTC.